Each of the 6 T cell receptor beta chains below was sequenced from the same sample in a study of regulatory T cells in long-lasting Graves disease. Library construction for TCR beta used iRepertoire HTBI primers and Arm-PCR of CDR3 regions. TCRdb processed the multiplex PCR reads anew with MiXCR; each CDR3 protein has one entry. The table has about 620,000 distinct CDR3 sequences, 15% to 20% seen once. As for time point: newly diagnosed GD, antithyroid drugs for less than 3 months. Following extraction of RNA from PBMCs, that RNA was used to make the TCR library. These data also featured in a second study, about T cells in Graves' hyperthyroidism and ophthalmopathy.

The sequencing used peripheral blood mononuclear cells (PBMCs), collected at new diagnosis, from a patient treated with antithyroid drugs. All receptors come from a woman aged 25 to 39 with Graves disease.

A few counts support this clonotype. The rearrangement joins TRBV19 to TRBJ2-6; D may be TRBD1 or TRBD2 (5 bases each). This CDR3 region has 18 residues. Germline V gene lookup returns CDR1 LNHDA and CDR2 SQIVND (reference sequence). The V and J ends lost 3 bases and 3 bases respectively, with 18 bases between them. The CDR3 here is CASSIRQLFAGGANVLTF. In nucleotides, the CDR3 is TGTGCCAGTAGTATCCGACAGCTATTTGCGGGTGGGGCCAACGTCCTGACTTTC.

This clonotype was seen only a few times. This chain joins TRBV3-1 and TRBJ1-4, with D uncertain. The CDR3 is 15 amino acids. Germline CDR1 is LGHDT and CDR2 is YNNKEL (reference sequence). The V gene lost 2 bases and the J gene lost 7 bases, with 14 bases spanning the gap. The CDR3 spells CASSQWAREGEKLFF. The DNA of the CDR3 is TGTGCCAGCAGCCAATGGGCTCGGGAGGGTGAAAAACTGTTTTTT. Based on the CDR3 plus reference TRBV3-1 and TRBJ1-4, the full variable domain is DTAVSQTPKYLVTQMGNDKSIKCEQNLGHDTMYWYKQDSKKFLKIMFSYNNKELIINETVPNRFSPKSPDKAHLNLHINSLELGDSAVYFCASSQWAREGEKLFFGSGTQLSVL.

This clonotype was observed at least ten times. CDR3 DNA sequence: TGTGCCAGCAGCTTACACCCCAACGGGGGTGAGCAGTTCTTC. This sequence encodes CASSLHPNGGEQFF. The chain joins TRBV7-3 to TRBJ2-1; TRBD2 might be the D (6 bases). The ends were cut back, 2 bases at V and 9 bases at J, with 14 bases in the middle. Germline V gene data show CDR1 as SGHTA and CDR2 as FQGTGA. The CDR3 loop spans 14 amino acids.

The rearrangement links TRBV6-2 or TRBV6-3 to TRBJ2-1, with TRBD2 matching 16 bases. With 8 bases clipped from V and 12 bases from J, the junction kept 7 bases outside the gene matches. The CDR3 extends over 14 amino acids. The germline V gene has CDR1 MNHEY and CDR2 SVGEGT. CDR3 sequence: CASLGTSGRARQFF. CDR3 in DNA: TGTGCCAGCCTAGGGACTAGCGGGAGGGCCCGGCAGTTCTTC.

This clonotype was observed a handful of times. The rearrangement uses TRBV30 and TRBJ2-3; perhaps D is TRBD1 or TRBD2 (5 bases each). This CDR3 region has 15 residues. CDR1 and CDR2 (germline): GTSNPN, SVGIG (reference sequence). Trimming removed 3 bases at V and 0 bases at J, with 13 bases between. CDR3 protein: CAWRGDLTSTDTQYF. The DNA for the CDR3 is TGTGCCTGGAGGGGGGACCTCACTAGCACAGATACGCAGTATTTT.

Only a few counts were recorded for this clonotype. The chain links TRBV19 to TRBJ2-1; D not certain. This CDR3 contains 15 residues. Trimming removed 3 bases from V and 0 bases from J, with 9 bases in between. Germline CDR1 reads LNHDA; CDR2 reads SQIVND (reference sequence). CDR3 protein: CASSIKMSSYNEQFF. The DNA of the CDR3 is TGTGCCAGTAGTATCAAGATGAGCTCCTACAATGAGCAGTTCTTC.